This TCR beta chain emerged from a study of control samples from healthy donors and cancer patients. The data were produced by immunoSEQ multiplex PCR, yet TCRdb's version contains in-frame clones alone and is incomplete. The repertoire holds about 410,000 clones, with 75% to 95% as singletons. V lost 7 bases and J 5 bases, leaving 17 bases between the germline ends. The CDR3 is 15 residues long. Per germline, CDR1 MDHEN and CDR2 SYDVKM. The V call is TRBV28, the J call TRBJ1-4; D unresolved. Specimen: PBMCs. The clonotype was recovered from a man aged 40-49 years with head and neck cancer. The CDR3 here is CASTPIGSINEKLFF. CDR3 DNA sequence: TGTGCCAGCACCCCGATCGGCAGCATAAATGAAAAACTGTTTTTT.